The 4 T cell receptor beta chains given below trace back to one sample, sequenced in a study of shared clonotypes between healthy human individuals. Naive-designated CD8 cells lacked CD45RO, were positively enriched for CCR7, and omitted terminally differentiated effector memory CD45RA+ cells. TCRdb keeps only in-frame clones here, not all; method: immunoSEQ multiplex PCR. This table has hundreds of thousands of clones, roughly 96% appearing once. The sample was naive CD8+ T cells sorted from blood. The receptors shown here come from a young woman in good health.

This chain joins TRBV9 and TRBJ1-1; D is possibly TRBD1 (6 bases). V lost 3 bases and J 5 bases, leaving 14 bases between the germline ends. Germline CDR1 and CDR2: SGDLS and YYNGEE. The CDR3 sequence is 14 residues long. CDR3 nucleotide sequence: TGTGCCAGCAGCGGCGAGGGGGGATCTACTGAAGCTTTCTTT. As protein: CASSGEGGSTEAFF.

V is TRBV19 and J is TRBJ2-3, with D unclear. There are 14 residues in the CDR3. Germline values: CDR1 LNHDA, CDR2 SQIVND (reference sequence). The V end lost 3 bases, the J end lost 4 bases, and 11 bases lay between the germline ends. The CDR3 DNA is TGTGCCAGTAGTATTTTTAGCTTCGCAGATACGCAGTATTTT. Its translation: CASSIFSFADTQYF.

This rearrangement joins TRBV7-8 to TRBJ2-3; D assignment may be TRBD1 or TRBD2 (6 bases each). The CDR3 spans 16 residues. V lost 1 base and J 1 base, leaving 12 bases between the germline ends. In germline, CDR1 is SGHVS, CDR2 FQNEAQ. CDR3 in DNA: TGTGCCAGCAGCTTAGGTTGGGGGGCCGGCACAGATACGCAGTATTTT. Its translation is CASSLGWGAGTDTQYF.

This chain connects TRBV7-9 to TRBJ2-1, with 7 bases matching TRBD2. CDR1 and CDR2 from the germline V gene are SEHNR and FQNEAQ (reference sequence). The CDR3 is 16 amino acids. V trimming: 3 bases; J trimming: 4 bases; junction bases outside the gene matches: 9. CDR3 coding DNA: TGTGCCAGCAGCTTGTCTAGCGGCCCATGGTACAATGAGCAGTTCTTC. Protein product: CASSLSSGPWYNEQFF.